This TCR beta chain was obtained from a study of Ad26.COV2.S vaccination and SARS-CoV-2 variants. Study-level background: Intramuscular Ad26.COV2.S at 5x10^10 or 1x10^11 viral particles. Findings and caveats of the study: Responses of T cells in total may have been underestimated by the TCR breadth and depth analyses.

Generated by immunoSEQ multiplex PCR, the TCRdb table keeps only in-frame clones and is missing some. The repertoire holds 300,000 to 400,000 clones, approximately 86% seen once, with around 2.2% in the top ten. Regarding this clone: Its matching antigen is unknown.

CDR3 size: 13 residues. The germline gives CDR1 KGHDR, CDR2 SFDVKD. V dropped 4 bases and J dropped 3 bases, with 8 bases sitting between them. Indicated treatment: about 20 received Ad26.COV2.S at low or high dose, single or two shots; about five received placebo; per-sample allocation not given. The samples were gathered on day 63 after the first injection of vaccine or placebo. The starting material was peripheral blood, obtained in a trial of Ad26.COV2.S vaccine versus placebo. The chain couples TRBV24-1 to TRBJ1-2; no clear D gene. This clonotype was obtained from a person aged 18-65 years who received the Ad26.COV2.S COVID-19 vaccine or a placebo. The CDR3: CATSDKGDYGYTF. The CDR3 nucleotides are TGTGCCACCAGTGACAAGGGAGACTATGGCTACACCTTC.